Listed here are 26 T cell receptor beta chains from one sample, sequenced in a study of cytomegalovirus exposure and HLA in healthy donors. The PCR had 60 Vbeta and 13 Jbeta primers. Profiling relied on immunoSEQ multiplex PCR, and the TCRdb table lists in-frame clones only, not all of them. Counted here are roughly 130,000 clones, approximately 72% occurring once; the ten biggest clones make up approximately 2.9%. Sample: PBMCs. These receptors all stem from a human donor in good health.

The V call is TRBV7-2, the J call TRBJ1-4, with no clear D. Looked up from germline, CDR1 is SGHTA and CDR2 is FQGNSA. The V end was cut by 7 bases, the J end by 6 bases, with 12 bases between. This CDR3 spans 13 amino acids. For the CDR3, the DNA is TGTGCCAGCACCGCCCGAGCTTATGAAAAACTGTTTTTT. It translates to CASTARAYEKLFF.

Details on this clone: Germline and junction disagree at one end, which may indicate a read error. The chain couples TRBV7-7 to TRBJ2-3; possible D gene TRBD1, 5 bases. This CDR3 spans 14 amino acids. In germline, CDR1 is SSHAT, CDR2 FNYEAQ (reference sequence). Here the CDR3 reads CASSEGHPTDTQYF. The CDR3 DNA is TGTGCTAGCAGCGAAGGACATCCCACAGATACGCAGTATTTT.

This clone has only one observation. The chain combines TRBV23-1 with TRBJ2-2, with 7 nucleotides matching TRBD1. TRBV23-1 is given ORF status, its function remaining uncertain. There are 17 residues in the CDR3. Trimming took 0 bases from V and 2 from J; bases not matched to a gene: 6. The CDR3 loop reads CASSQSKDRLNTGELFF. The CDR3 DNA follows: TGCGCCAGCAGTCAATCCAAGGACAGGTTAAACACCGGGGAGCTGTTTTTT.

The chain carries TRBV28 and TRBJ1-6; tentative D call: TRBD1 (6 bases). V gave up 2 bases and J gave up 9 bases, with 14 bases separating them. CDR1 and CDR2 from the germline V gene are MDHEN and SYDVKM. The CDR3 contains 15 residues. The CDR3 reads CASSLGGARGSPLHF. The CDR3 DNA sequence: TGTGCCAGCAGTTTAGGGGGCGCCAGGGGTTCACCCCTCCACTTT.

The CDR3 sequence: CASLGNTDSGANVLTF. CDR3 nucleotides: TGTGCCAGCCTTGGCAATACAGACTCTGGGGCCAACGTCCTGACTTTC. This chain connects TRBV9 to TRBJ2-6, with unresolved D. The CDR3 covers 16 residues. Germline CDR1 is SGDLS and CDR2 is YYNGEE. V was cut by 7 bases and J by 0 bases, with 14 bases left in between.

The chain joins TRBV27 to TRBJ2-7; a weak D match, TRBD2 (6 bases). The CDR3 is 17 amino acids. Germline V gene lookup returns CDR1 MNHEY and CDR2 SMNVEV (reference sequence). V was trimmed by 2 bases and J by 4 bases, leaving 21 bases between them. The CDR3: CASSLRGGAQAFYEQYF. CDR3 sequence (DNA): TGTGCCAGCAGTTTAAGAGGCGGGGCACAGGCCTTTTACGAGCAGTACTTC.

The CDR3 spells CSAPHQIDRVRETQYF. The CDR3 DNA reads TGCAGCGCCCCTCACCAAATAGACAGGGTCCGGGAGACCCAGTACTTC. The chain couples TRBV29-1 to TRBJ2-5; TRBD1 aligns across 7 bases. V gave up 7 bases and J gave up 5 bases; unmatched junction bases: 19. Per the germline V gene, CDR1 is SQVTM and CDR2 is ANQGSEA. The CDR3 runs to 16 residues.

This clone appeared a few times. This chain links TRBV19 with TRBJ2-7; TRBD1 matches at 8 bases. Germline V gives CDR1 LNHDA, CDR2 SQIVND (reference sequence). Losses at the gene ends were 3 bases for V and 5 bases for J; bases not matched to a gene: 6. This CDR3 is built from 14 residues. The CDR3 loop is CASSIIRGHHEQYF. The DNA for the CDR3 is TGTGCCAGTAGTATTATCAGGGGGCACCACGAGCAGTACTTC.

This chain uses TRBV21-1 with TRBJ1-6; TRBD1, the D gene given by the table, was not confirmed from the DNA. TRBV21-1 is recorded as a pseudogene. The CDR3 spans 15 residues. CDR3 amino acids: CASSSRDRGNSPLHF. CDR3 in DNA: TGTGCCAGCAGCTCTCGGGACAGGGGGAACTCACCCCTCCACTTT.

This chain joins TRBV7-7 and TRBJ2-5; 8 bases match TRBD2. The CDR3 runs to 13 residues. CDR1 and CDR2 from the germline V gene are SSHAT and FNYEAQ (reference sequence). The V segment lost 4 bases and the J segment 4 bases; nucleotides outside the gene matches: 2. Written as DNA, the CDR3 is TGTGCCAGCAGCTCAGGGACTAGAGAGACCCAGTACTTC. Its translation: CASSSGTRETQYF.

This clone was observed a handful of times. The CDR3 reads CASRGTGNYGYTF. CDR3 coding DNA: TGTGCCAGCAGGGGGACAGGGAACTATGGCTACACCTTC. The chain employs TRBV6-5 and TRBJ1-2, with 9 nucleotides matching TRBD1. The CDR3 contains 13 residues. Per the germline V gene, CDR1 is MNHEY and CDR2 is SVGAGI. V was pared by 6 bases and J by 2 bases, with 1 base of the junction left unmatched.

The chain combines TRBV30 with TRBJ1-2; TRBD1 aligns across 7 bases. This CDR3 has 13 residues. Germline CDR1 GTSNPN, CDR2 SVGIG (reference sequence). After removal of 0 bases from V and 8 bases from J, the junction contained 6 bases not matched to a gene. The CDR3 sequence: CAWSVVGGYGYTF. The DNA of the CDR3 is TGTGCCTGGAGTGTAGTAGGGGGCTACGGCTACACCTTC.

This clone has a handful of counts. The genes are TRBV7-6 and TRBJ2-1; TRBD2 matches at 12 bases. The CDR3 length is 19 residues. The V gene end was trimmed by 1 base and the J gene end by 6 bases; junction bases not matched to a gene: 13. Germline-derived CDR1 and CDR2 are SGHVS and FNYEAQ. CDR3 coding DNA: TGTGCCAGCAGCTTAGAAATGCCGCTGGCTAGCGGGAGGGGCAATGAGCAGTTCTTC. Translating it yields CASSLEMPLASGRGNEQFF.

Notes on this clone: Germline is not matched at one junction end, which may reflect a read error. The chain has TRBV7-9 and TRBJ1-3, with D perhaps TRBD1 (5 bases). Germline V lookup: CDR1 SEHNR, CDR2 FQNEAQ (reference sequence). The CDR3 has 18 amino acids. The CDR3 nucleotides are TGTTCCAGCCCTTTATGGATGGGGGGAGGACCCTCTGGAAACACCATATATTTT. Encoded protein: CSSPLWMGGGPSGNTIYF.

The chain recombines TRBV5-5 with TRBJ2-2; TRBD1 matches 7 bases. The V gene's germline CDR1 is SGHKS and CDR2 YYEKEE (reference sequence). The CDR3 is 20 residues long. V was pared by 2 bases and J by 5 bases, with 21 bases of the junction left unmatched. The CDR3 DNA follows: TGTGCCAGCAGCTTTACAACGAGTCAGGGGGTGTCCCCCGGGACCGGGGAGCTGTTTTTT. It yields the protein CASSFTTSQGVSPGTGELFF.

The chain uses TRBV30 and TRBJ1-5; perhaps TRBD1 as D (6 bases). Trimming cost V 0 bases and J 7 bases, with 16 bases left between them. This CDR3 region has 15 residues. CDR1 GTSNPN and CDR2 SVGIG come from the germline V gene (reference sequence). CDR3 in DNA: TGTGCCTGGAGTGTACCCGACAGGAGGTACCAGCCCCAGCATTTT. The encoded protein is CAWSVPDRRYQPQHF.

The rearrangement links TRBV10-3 to TRBJ1-1; the match to TRBD1 covers 8 bases. The CDR3 loop spans 16 amino acids. Per the germline V gene, CDR1 is ENHRY and CDR2 is SYGVKD. With V trimmed by 6 bases and J by 4 bases, 13 bases remained unmatched. The CDR3 DNA reads as TGTGCCATCAGAGTCGGAACCGGGACAGGTCCCACTGAAGCTTTCTTT. Protein product: CAIRVGTGTGPTEAFF.

CDR3 DNA sequence: TGTGCCAGCAGTCCACCCCCGAGGGCTGGGGCCAACGTCCTGACTTTC. Translation gives CASSPPPRAGANVLTF. This chain joins TRBV27 and TRBJ2-6; perhaps TRBD2 as D (5 bases). Between the trimmed V and J ends, which lost 5 bases and 2 bases, there was a span of 13 bases. CDR3 size: 16 residues. Germline-derived CDR1 and CDR2 are MNHEY and SMNVEV (reference sequence).

V is TRBV6-1 and J is TRBJ1-5, with a tentative D call TRBD1 (6 bases). The germline CDR1 and CDR2 sequences are MNHNS and SASEGT. The CDR3 contains 14 residues. V was cut by 6 bases and J by 5 bases, with 14 bases left in between. The CDR3 DNA reads as TGTGCCAGCAGAGGGTTGGGACAACATCAGCCCCAGCATTTT. It encodes CASRGLGQHQPQHF.

The chain recombines TRBV30 with TRBJ2-7; D gene ambiguous. Between the trimmed V and J ends, which lost 4 bases and 2 bases, there was a span of 12 bases. The CDR3 extends over 13 amino acids. CDR1 is GTSNPN, CDR2 SVGIG, per germline (reference sequence). CDR3 sequence reads: CAWTHQFAYEQYF. The CDR3 nucleotides are TGTGCCTGGACCCACCAGTTCGCCTACGAGCAGTACTTC.

Regarding this clone: Other nucleotide sequences from this sample produce the same CDR3. This chain links TRBV19 with TRBJ1-5; TRBD1 aligns across 7 bases. The CDR3 extends over 14 amino acids. V was clipped by 6 bases and J by 6 bases; unmatched bases: 8. The germline V gene has CDR1 LNHDA and CDR2 SQIVND (reference sequence). The CDR3 nucleotides read TGTGCCAGTAGGCCTGACAGGGCTGCTCAGCCCCAGCATTTT. Its protein is CASRPDRAAQPQHF.

The chain links TRBV9 to TRBJ2-5; TRBD2 agrees at 9 bases. CDR1 and CDR2 (germline): SGDLS, YYNGEE. The J segment lost 2 bases and the V segment lost 1 base, leaving 3 bases of the junction unmatched. The CDR3 spans 15 residues. The CDR3 coding sequence is TGTGCCAGCAGCGTAACGGCGGGGGGGCAAGAGACCCAGTACTTC. Translated: CASSVTAGGQETQYF. Supplemented by reference TRBV9 and TRBJ2-5, the full variable domain reads DSGVTQTPKHLITATGQRVTLRCSPRSGDLSVYWYQQSLDQGLQFLIQYYNGEERAKGNILERFSAQQFPDLHSELNLSSLELGDSALYFCASSVTAGGQETQYFGPGTRLLVL.

This rearrangement joins TRBV4-3 to TRBJ2-7, with 7 bases lining up with TRBD1. V lost 1 base to trimming and J lost 1 base; unmatched junction nucleotides: 4. The CDR3 length is 15 residues. CDR1 and CDR2 (germline): LGHNA, YSLEER. The CDR3 region is CASSQVLQGSYEQYF. In DNA, the CDR3 is TGCGCCAGCAGCCAAGTTCTACAGGGGTCCTACGAGCAGTACTTC.

This clone has only a few counts. The gene calls are TRBV5-4 and TRBJ2-7; 7 nucleotides line up with TRBD2. The trim removed 5 bases at V and 3 bases at J, leaving 5 bases unmatched. The CDR3 has 13 residues. Looked up from germline, CDR1 is SGHNT and CDR2 is YYREEE (reference sequence). The DNA for the CDR3 is TGTGCCAGCAGTGGGGGGGACCGCTACGAGCAGTACTTC. It is translated as CASSGGDRYEQYF. The full variable domain, its missing parts supplied by reference TRBV5-4 and TRBJ2-7, is ETGVTQSPTHLIKTRGQQVTLRCSSQSGHNTVSWYQQALGQGPQFIFQYYREEENGRGNFPPRFSGLQFPNYSSELNVNALELDDSALYLCASSGGDRYEQYFGPGTRLTVT.

The V and J genes are TRBV4-2 and TRBJ2-5, with unresolved D. Germline assignment: CDR1 LGHNA and CDR2 YNFKEQ. The CDR3 loop spans 11 amino acids. Trimming removed 3 bases from V and 5 bases from J, with 4 bases in between. The CDR3 sequence: CASSQRETQYF. CDR3 nucleotides: TGTGCCAGCAGCCAGCGGGAGACCCAGTACTTC.

The rearrangement links TRBV7-9 to TRBJ2-7; no firm D call. The CDR3 is 15 amino acids. V lost 5 bases and J lost 1, with 15 bases in between. Germline lookup yields CDR1 SEHNR and CDR2 FQNEAQ (reference sequence). The CDR3 nucleotides are TGTGCCAGCAGCGTTACTGGAGTGCATTCCTACGAGCAGTACTTC. Protein sequence: CASSVTGVHSYEQYF.